A selection of T cell receptor beta chains follows, all from one sample in a study of beta chain features in type 1 diabetes. Only in-frame clones appear in the TCRdb table, and some are missing; sequencing was by immunoSEQ multiplex PCR. This table has roughly 500,000 clones, around 10% appearing once. Sequences were obtained from naive CD4+ T cells from blood. Receptors were obtained from a woman aged 18-30 years in good health. Each CDR3 is given with its conserved first and last residue. D genes are given only for firm matches. A clone size is listed for some rows: how often the clone was seen (once, few, many), or a class if it is expanded.

>.|few|TRBJ1-1|TRBV4-2
CASSQGGQNTEAFF
TGTGCCAGCAGCCAAGGTGGACAGAACACTGAAGCTTTCTTT
>.|.|TRBJ1-3|TRBV29-1
CSVEDWRGARNTIYF
TGCAGCGTTGAAGATTGGCGGGGGGCCCGAAACACCATATATTTT
>.|few|TRBJ1-2|TRBV5-4
CASSTGQLYGYTF
TGTGCCAGCAGCACCGGACAGTTATATGGCTACACCTTC
>.|.|TRBJ1-5|TRBV5-4
CASSLDRGQPQHF
TGTGCCAGCAGCTTGGACCGAGGGCAGCCCCAGCATTTT
>.|few|TRBJ2-5|TRBV29-1
CSGTTRVETQYF
TGCAGCGGGACGACTCGGGTAGAGACCCAGTACTTC
>.|.|TRBJ1-5|TRBV30
CAWGGPNQPQHF
TGTGCCTGGGGGGGCCCTAATCAGCCCCAGCATTTT
>.|few|TRBJ2-5|TRBV7-2
CASSLARSQETQYF
TGTGCCAGCAGCTTAGCCCGAAGTCAAGAGACCCAGTACTTC
>.|.|TRBJ1-2|TRBV11-1
CASRHDGYGYTF
TGTGCCAGCAGGCACGACGGCTATGGCTACACCTTC
>.|.|TRBJ1-6|TRBV6-6
CASSYGQQNSPLHF
TGTGCCAGCAGTTACGGGCAGCAGAATTCACCCCTCCACTTT
>TRBD2|.|TRBJ2-1|TRBV7-6
CASSPPGRAGGSPYNEQFF
TGTGCCAGCAGCCCGCCCGGGAGAGCGGGGGGATCGCCCTACAATGAGCAGTTCTTC
>.|few|TRBJ2-2|TRBV7-9
CASSLFSANTGELFF
TGTGCCAGCAGCTTATTTTCGGCGAACACCGGGGAGCTGTTTTTT
>.|.|TRBJ2-7|TRBV9
CASGGGAPYEQYF
TGTGCCAGCGGTGGGGGTGCACCCTACGAGCAGTACTTC
>.|.|TRBJ2-4|TRBV5-1
CASSLTPVGGNIQYF
TGCGCCAGCAGCTTGACACCTGTAGGGGGAAACATTCAGTACTTC
>.|few|TRBJ2-7|TRBV2
CASVGTAREQYF
TGTGCCAGCGTTGGCACCGCCCGCGAGCAGTACTTC
>.|.|TRBJ2-1|TRBV5-1
CASSPHDTNEQFF
TGCGCCAGCAGCCCACATGACACCAATGAGCAGTTCTTC
>.|few|TRBJ2-5|TRBV29-1
CSVEDGFSQETQYF
TGCAGCGTTGAAGATGGATTCAGTCAAGAGACCCAGTACTTC
>.|.|TRBJ1-4|TRBV4-1
CASSRDRNEKLFF
TGCGCCAGCAGCCGGGATCGGAACGAAAAACTGTTTTTT
>.|many|TRBJ2-7|TRBV30
CARDGSSYEQYF
TGTGCCCGGGACGGGAGCTCCTACGAGCAGTACTTC
>.|.|TRBJ1-1|TRBV7-3
CASSLSRETEAFF
TGTGCCAGCAGCTTATCCAGGGAAACTGAAGCTTTCTTT
>TRBD1|few|TRBJ2-5|TRBV7-2
CASIAATGIATQYF
TGTGCCAGCATCGCAGCGACAGGGATCGCGACCCAGTACTTC
>.|few|TRBJ2-1|TRBV18
CASSPSEGSYEQFF
TGTGCCAGCTCACCTTCGGAGGGTAGTTATGAGCAGTTCTTC
>TRBD1|.|TRBJ2-1|TRBV10-3
CAISETGGRNEQFF
TGTGCCATCAGTGAAACAGGGGGCAGGAATGAGCAGTTCTTC
>.|few|TRBJ2-1|TRBV7-2
CASSLRGVAYNEQFF
TGTGCCAGCAGCTTAAGGGGAGTCGCCTACAATGAGCAGTTCTTC